Listed here are 19 T cell receptor beta chains from one sample, sequenced in a study of blood T cell repertoires in COVID-19. Sequenced by immunoSEQ multiplex PCR; TCRdb stores in-frame clones only, minus some. The sample consists of about 190,000 clones, roughly 82% of them appearing once. Material: peripheral blood. The receptor set was obtained from a woman in her sixties with COVID-19, enrolled during active disease.

The chain carries TRBV3-1 (or the pseudogene TRBV3-2) and TRBJ1-3; D remains unclear. CDR3 length: 14 amino acids. The V end was cut by 4 bases, the J end by 6 bases, with 13 bases between. Germline V gene data show CDR1 as LGHDT and CDR2 as YNNKEL (reference sequence). CDR3 DNA: TGTGCCAGCAGCCGCGGGATCAGCGAAAACACCATATATTTT. Its protein product is CASSRGISENTIYF.

V gene TRBV10-3 combines with J gene TRBJ2-3; 11 bases map to TRBD2. Germline V gene sequence: CDR1 ENHRY, CDR2 SYGVKD. After removal of 10 bases from V and 1 base from J, the junction contained 4 bases not matched to a gene. The CDR3 sequence is 14 residues long. The DNA for the CDR3 is TGTGCCACCCATAGCGGGAGGGGCACAGATACGCAGTATTTT. Its translation: CATHSGRGTDTQYF.

This chain connects TRBV18 to TRBJ2-7, with no clear D. V was clipped by 2 bases and J by 4 bases, with 9 bases between them. The length of the CDR3 is 13 residues. Germline values: CDR1 KGHSH, CDR2 LQKENI. CDR3 region: CASSPGEVYEQYF. CDR3 DNA sequence: TGTGCCAGCTCACCAGGCGAGGTATACGAGCAGTACTTC.

There are a few counts of this clone. The chain uses TRBV5-1 and TRBJ1-1, with 11 nucleotides matching TRBD1. This CDR3 is 19 amino acids long. The V segment lost 2 bases and the J segment 0 bases; nucleotides outside the gene matches: 12. Germline assignment: CDR1 SGHRS and CDR2 YFSETQ. In DNA, the CDR3 is TGCGCCAGCAGCTTCGGGACAGGGGGAGGTGGTATGATGAACACTGAAGCTTTCTTT. Translated: CASSFGTGGGGMMNTEAFF.

This chain links TRBV6-6 with TRBJ1-4; unclear D gene. This CDR3 has 13 residues. Trimming shortened V by 5 bases and J by 6 bases, and 10 bases separated the two germline ends. Germline CDR1 and CDR2: MNHNY and SVGAGI (reference sequence). CDR3 loop: CASSPRQDEKLFF. In DNA form, the CDR3 reads TGTGCCAGCAGTCCCCGCCAGGATGAAAAACTGTTTTTT.

CDR3 DNA sequence: TGTGCCAGCACCCCAAGTACAGGGGGTATCTCCTACGAGCAGTACTTC. Amino acid sequence: CASTPSTGGISYEQYF. The gene calls are TRBV28 and TRBJ2-7, with 8 bases fitting TRBD1. The V and J ends lost 7 bases and 0 bases, in that order; junction bases with no gene match: 11. This CDR3 comprises 16 residues. Germline CDR1 MDHEN, CDR2 SYDVKM.

The chain has TRBV7-3 and TRBJ1-1, with D perhaps matching TRBD1 (5 bases). The CDR3 has 14 amino acids. With 5 bases removed from V and 1 base from J, the gap between germline ends came to 11 bases. Germline V lookup: CDR1 SGHTA, CDR2 FQGTGA. The CDR3 sequence is CASSLLGGNTEAFF. CDR3 DNA sequence: TGTGCCAGCAGCCTACTGGGGGGGAACACTGAAGCTTTCTTT.

The gene calls are TRBV13 and TRBJ1-1; no definite D call. Germline CDR1 reads PRHDT; CDR2 reads FYEKMQ (reference sequence). The CDR3 covers 11 residues. V shed 4 bases and J shed 6 bases, with 6 bases lying between them. CDR3 protein: CASSSVSEAFF. In DNA, the CDR3 is TGTGCCAGCAGCTCAGTCTCTGAAGCTTTCTTT.

The genes are TRBV9 and TRBJ2-5; no clear D. This CDR3 contains 13 residues. The V end lost 0 bases, the J end lost 5 bases, and 8 bases lay between the germline ends. CDR1 is SGDLS and CDR2 is YYNGEE in the germline V gene. The CDR3 DNA is TGTGCCAGCAGCGTAGAACTCGCGGAGACCCAGTACTTC. Protein: CASSVELAETQYF.

CDR3 in amino acids: CASSPTGDTGNTIYF. For the CDR3, the DNA is TGTGCCAGCTCACCCACAGGAGATACAGGAAACACCATATATTTT. This chain connects TRBV18 to TRBJ1-3, with D possibly TRBD1 on 5 matching bases. Germline V gives CDR1 KGHSH, CDR2 LQKENI. The CDR3 has 15 amino acids. V lost 3 bases to trimming and J lost 4 bases, with 13 bases between them. The whole variable domain, remainder taken from reference TRBV18 and TRBJ1-3, is NAGVMQNPRHLVRRRGQEARLRCSPMKGHSHVYWYRQLPEEGLKFMVYLQKENIIDESGMPKERFSAEFPKEGPSILRIQQVVRGDSAAYFCASSPTGDTGNTIYFGEGSWLTVV.

V usage is TRBV2 and J usage is TRBJ1-1, with TRBD1 matching 7 bases. Germline V gene lookup returns CDR1 SNHLY and CDR2 FYNNEI. V dropped 5 bases and J dropped 1; count of bases not matched to a gene: 7. The CDR3 has 15 residues. CDR3 residues: CASSLIRTGNTEAFF. As DNA, the CDR3 is TGTGCCAGCAGTCTAATAAGGACAGGGAACACTGAAGCTTTCTTT.

The V and J genes are TRBV25-1 and TRBJ2-1; perhaps TRBD1 as D (5 bases). The CDR3 runs to 16 residues. V lost 4 bases and J 9 bases, leaving 22 bases between the germline ends. From germline, CDR1 is MGHDK and CDR2 SYGVNS. The CDR3 is CASSGGFAVARSEQFF. As DNA, the CDR3 is TGTGCCAGCAGTGGGGGCTTCGCAGTAGCAAGGAGTGAGCAGTTCTTC.

The V call is TRBV28, the J call TRBJ2-5; 7 bases are a match to TRBD2. The V and J ends lost 6 bases and 4 bases, in that order; junction bases with no gene match: 8. The V gene's germline CDR1 is MDHEN and CDR2 SYDVKM. CDR3 size: 14 residues. The CDR3 nucleotides are TGTGCCAGCAGCCGAAGACTAGCCGTAGAGACCCAGTACTTC. It encodes CASSRRLAVETQYF.

The rearrangement uses TRBV28 and TRBJ1-5; TRBD1 is a possible D gene (5 bases). Trimming cost V 7 bases and J 1 base, with 20 bases left between them. Germline V gene sequence: CDR1 MDHEN, CDR2 SYDVKM. This CDR3 spans 17 amino acids. CDR3 protein: CASTSSAAQESNQPQHF. The CDR3 nucleotides are TGTGCCAGCACCTCATCGGCGGCACAGGAGAGCAATCAGCCCCAGCATTTT.

This clone was seen only once. This chain links TRBV6-5 with TRBJ1-2; TRBD1 matches at 8 bases. Trimming took 6 bases from V and 6 from J; bases not matched to a gene: 6. The germline CDR1 and CDR2 sequences are MNHEY and SVGAGI. CDR3 length equals 13 residues. The CDR3 nucleotides are TGTGCCAGCAGGGACAGGGTTCTAAATGGCTACACCTTC. It yields the protein CASRDRVLNGYTF.

CDR3 sequence (DNA): TGTGCCAGCAGTGAACCCGTACAGGGGACGGATGGCTACACCTTC. Its translation: CASSEPVQGTDGYTF. The chain uses TRBV2 and TRBJ1-2; TRBD1 matches at 7 bases. Germline V CDR1 and CDR2: SNHLY, FYNNEI. CDR3 length: 15 residues. V lost 2 bases, J lost 6 bases, and 9 bases stayed unmatched.

J is TRBJ2-2 and V is TRBV9, with D maybe TRBD2 (6 bases). Per the germline V gene, CDR1 is SGDLS and CDR2 is YYNGEE. CDR3 length: 18 residues. V gave up 3 bases and J gave up 3 bases, with 21 bases separating them. This CDR3 is CASSEQTWEAADTGELFF. The CDR3 DNA reads TGTGCCAGCAGCGAACAGACTTGGGAGGCGGCTGACACCGGGGAGCTGTTTTTT.

This clone has just one count. The chain is built from TRBV19 and TRBJ1-2; unclear D gene. Trimming took off 5 bases at V and 10 bases at J, with 11 bases between the two ends. There are 11 residues in the CDR3. The germline V gene encodes CDR1 LNHDA and CDR2 SQIVND (reference sequence). CDR3 protein: CASSSGWAYTF. As DNA, the CDR3 is TGTGCCAGTAGTTCGGGGTGGGCCTACACCTTC.

This chain joins TRBV5-4 and TRBJ2-5; 8 bases align to TRBD1. V lost 4 bases to trimming and J lost 4 bases; unmatched junction nucleotides: 9. Germline V gene sequence: CDR1 SGHNT, CDR2 YYREEE (reference sequence). The CDR3 contains 15 residues. The CDR3 bases are TGTGCCAGCAGCCTAGGACAGGGCAGGGGAGAGACCCAGTACTTC. Residues: CASSLGQGRGETQYF. Combining the CDR3 with reference TRBV5-4 and TRBJ2-5 gives the whole variable domain ETGVTQSPTHLIKTRGQQVTLRCSSQSGHNTVSWYQQALGQGPQFIFQYYREEENGRGNFPPRFSGLQFPNYSSELNVNALELDDSALYLCASSLGQGRGETQYFGPGTRLLVL.